This T cell receptor beta chain was observed in a study of monozygotic twins with inflammatory bowel disease. Study observations and caveats: Twins with IBD were found to have lower TCRbeta diversity (inverse Simpson) than healthy co-twins.

CDR3 length equals 16 residues. Germline CDR1 and CDR2: SGHRS and YFSETQ. With respect to this clonotype: The antigen remains unidentified.

Eight cDNA synthesis reactions were run for every sample. UMIs incorporating a 6-nucleotide sample barcode were appended by means of template switching. One entry per CDR3 protein, without DNA, is what TCRdb gives after re-calling the 5' RACE reads. Its table records 300,000 to 400,000 distinct CDR3 sequences. The clonotype comes from a human donor with ulcerative colitis or Crohn's disease, or a healthy co-twin of an affected twin (not recorded which). Material: blood. The V call is TRBV5-1, the J call TRBJ2-2; TCRdb's D gene call, TRBD1, goes unchecked for lack of DNA. The CDR3 sequence: CASSHGNRDFAGELFF.